A selection of T cell receptor beta chains follows, all from one sample in a study of Graves' ophthalmopathy and Graves' hyperthyroidism. TCRdb reanalysed the multiplex PCR reads using MiXCR and keeps one entry per CDR3 protein. The table lists hundreds of thousands of distinct CDR3 sequences, roughly 20% of them singletons. Sequencing input: peripheral blood. The receptors derive from a woman aged 18-29 years with stable Graves' hyperthyroidism. CDR3s include the opening cysteine and the closing phenylalanine or tryptophan. A D gene is named only where the DNA matches it firmly. Clone size is shown for a subset of rows, as once, few, many or a class of expanded clone.

v_call	d_call	clone_size	j_call	cdr3_nt	cdr3_aa
TRBV4-1	NA	many	TRBJ2-2	TGCGCCAGCAGCCACCCGGCTCGTACCGGGGAGCTGTTTTTT	CASSHPARTGELFF
TRBV18	TRBD2	few	TRBJ2-5	TGTGCCAGCTCACCCCAGCGGGAGGCGACCCAGTACTTC	CASSPQREATQYF
TRBV4-3	TRBD2	many	TRBJ2-7	TGCGCCAGCAGCCAAGGCCGCCTAGCGGGAGACGAGCAGTACTTC	CASSQGRLAGDEQYF
TRBV12-5	NA	NA	TRBJ1-1	TGTGCTAGTGGACGCGACGGATACGAAGCTTTCTTT	CASGRDGYEAFF
TRBV6-5	NA	many	TRBJ1-1	TGTGCCAGCAAGAGAGGGAAGGACACTGAAGCTTTCTTT	CASKRGKDTEAFF
TRBV6-1	NA	many	TRBJ1-2	TGTGCCAGCAGTGTATCGGGGGGCGGTGGCTACACCTTC	CASSVSGGGGYTF
TRBV19	TRBD2	many	TRBJ2-5	TGTGCCAGTAGTACTGCGACTAGCGTGGGAGAGACCCAGTACTTC	CASSTATSVGETQYF
TRBV6-1	NA	many	TRBJ2-7	TGTGCCACCTTTCCGGGACTTATTTCCTACGAGCAGTACTTC	CATFPGLISYEQYF
TRBV30	TRBD1	many	TRBJ2-5	TGTGCCTGGACCCGGACAGGGGGCACAGAGACCCAGTACTTC	CAWTRTGGTETQYF
TRBV12-3/TRBV12-4	NA	NA	TRBJ2-5	TGTGCCAGCAGTTTTACCACGGCGGAGACCAAGTACTTC	CASSFTTAETKYF
TRBV7-8	TRBD2	few	TRBJ2-2	TGTGCCAGCAGCTCACGGGAGGGCCCCACCGGGGAGCTGTTTTTT	CASSSREGPTGELFF
TRBV27	TRBD2	many	TRBJ2-7	TGTGCCAGCAGTCTAGCGGGAGGCTTAGGCGAGCAGTACTTC	CASSLAGGLGEQYF
TRBV2	TRBD1	NA	TRBJ2-7	TGTGCCAGCAGGCTGACAGGGGGAGGATACGAGCAGTACTTC	CASRLTGGGYEQYF
TRBV20-1	NA	many	TRBJ1-1	TGCAGTGCCCATCTGACAGCGAACACTGAAGCTTTCTTT	CSAHLTANTEAFF
TRBV13	TRBD2	NA	TRBJ2-5	TGTGCCAGCAGCTTAGGCCGACTAGCAGCCCAAGAGACCCAGTACTTC	CASSLGRLAAQETQYF
TRBV12-3/TRBV12-4	NA	many	TRBJ2-7	TGTGCCAGCAGCTTAGAAGGGAATGAGCAGTACTTC	CASSLEGNEQYF
TRBV12-3/TRBV12-4	NA	many	TRBJ2-5	TGTGCCAGCACTGATTGGACAGCACAAGAGACCCAGTACTTC	CASTDWTAQETQYF
TRBV12-3/TRBV12-4	NA	many	TRBJ2-7	TGTGCCAGCAGTTTGGATAAGGCACGTGGGAGGCTCGAGCAGTACTTC	CASSLDKARGRLEQYF
TRBV7-2	NA	NA	TRBJ1-1	TGTGCCAGCAGCGTCACGGGGTACACTGATGCTTTCTTT	CASSVTGYTDAFF
TRBV19	NA	many	TRBJ1-1	TGTGCCAGGGCTTGGGGGGGCACTGAAGCTTTCTTT	CARAWGGTEAFF
TRBV11-2	NA	few	TRBJ2-7	TGTGCCAGCAGCTTAGTGGGGGCGGGAGTCCCCTACGAGCAGTACTTC	CASSLVGAGVPYEQYF
TRBV20-1	NA	many	TRBJ2-7	TGCAGTGCTAGCCATGGGCCGGAGCAGTACTTC	CSASHGPEQYF
TRBV12-3/TRBV12-4	NA	NA	TRBJ1-2	TGTGCCAGCAGGGATTCCAGGGGCTATGGCTACACCTTC	CASRDSRGYGYTF
TRBV5-1	NA	many	TRBJ2-7	TGCGCCAGCAGCTTGGTCACAGGGACCTACGAGCAGTACTTC	CASSLVTGTYEQYF
TRBV11-3	TRBD1	many	TRBJ2-7	TGTGCCAGCAGCCCCCGGGGACAGGGGAGCGAGCAGTACTTC	CASSPRGQGSEQYF
TRBV19	TRBD2	NA	TRBJ2-5	TGTGCCAGTAGTACATCTAGCGGCTGGGGGGAGACCCAGTACTTC	CASSTSSGWGETQYF
TRBV15	NA	many	TRBJ2-6	TGTGCCACCAGCAGAGGTAATCCCTCTGGGGCCAACGTCCTGACTTTC	CATSRGNPSGANVLTF
TRBV6-1	NA	few	TRBJ2-7	TGTGCCAGCAGTCCCATAAAGGGGGGCTACGAGCAGTACTTC	CASSPIKGGYEQYF
TRBV28	NA	NA	TRBJ1-2	TGTGCCAGCAGTTTAAGTGCGGGGTTCGGCTACACCTTC	CASSLSAGFGYTF
TRBV11-2	NA	many	TRBJ2-7	TGTGCCTCCCAGCTGGTGCAGGGGGGAGGATACGAGCAGTACTTC	CASQLVQGGGYEQYF
TRBV2	TRBD1	NA	TRBJ2-7	TGTGCCAGCAGTGAAACAGGGGGCAGCGACGAGCAGTACTTC	CASSETGGSDEQYF
TRBV3-1	NA	NA	TRBJ1-2	TGTGCCAGCAGCCAAGATGTGTGGAACTATGGCTACACCTTC	CASSQDVWNYGYTF